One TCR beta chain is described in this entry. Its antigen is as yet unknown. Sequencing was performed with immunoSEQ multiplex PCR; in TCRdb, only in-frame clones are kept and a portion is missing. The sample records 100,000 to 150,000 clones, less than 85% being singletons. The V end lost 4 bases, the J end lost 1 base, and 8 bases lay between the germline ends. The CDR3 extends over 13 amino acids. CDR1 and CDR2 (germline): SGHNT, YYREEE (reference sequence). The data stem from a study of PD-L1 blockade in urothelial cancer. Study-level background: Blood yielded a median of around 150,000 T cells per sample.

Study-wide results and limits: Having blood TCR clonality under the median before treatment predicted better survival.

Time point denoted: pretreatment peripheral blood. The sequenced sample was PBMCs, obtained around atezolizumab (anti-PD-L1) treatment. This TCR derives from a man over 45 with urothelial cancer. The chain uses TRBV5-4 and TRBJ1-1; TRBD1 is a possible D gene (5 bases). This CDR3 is CASSVTENTEAFF. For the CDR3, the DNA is TGTGCCAGCAGCGTGACAGAGAACACTGAAGCTTTCTTT.